These 9 T cell receptor beta chains were sequenced from one sample in a study of cytomegalovirus exposure and HLA in healthy donors. Researchers ran the PCR with 60 Vbeta and 13 Jbeta primers. Assay: immunoSEQ multiplex PCR; the TCRdb copy retains only in-frame clones and omits some. This table has approximately 100,000 clones, roughly 75% appearing once. The sample consisted of PBMCs. These receptors came from a woman aged 18-35 years in good health and CMV-seropositive.

The chain recombines TRBV19 with TRBJ2-1; 9 nucleotides line up with TRBD2. This CDR3 region has 20 residues. Germline trimming cut 0 bases from V and 7 bases from J; bases unmatched to any gene: 19. Germline CDR1 LNHDA, CDR2 SQIVND (reference sequence). The CDR3 DNA is TGTGCCAGTAGTATAGAACCCCCCCGACTGGTTAGCGGGAGTCGGAATGAGCAGTTCTTC. Residues: CASSIEPPRLVSGSRNEQFF.

CDR3 protein: CASSLVGGSGSPDTQYF. Written as DNA, the CDR3 is TGTGCCAGCAGCTTAGTAGGGGGTAGCGGGAGCCCAGATACGCAGTATTTT. The J gene is TRBJ2-3, the V gene TRBV7-8; TRBD2 matches 9 bases. Germline CDR1 and CDR2: SGHVS and FQNEAQ. CDR3 length equals 17 residues. Trimming removed 1 base from V and 4 bases from J; junction bases left unmatched: 9.

The chain carries TRBV2 and TRBJ1-5; D is ambiguous. The V gene's germline CDR1 is SNHLY and CDR2 FYNNEI. Deletions cut 3 bases from V and 2 bases from J, with 5 bases between. The CDR3 extends over 13 amino acids. CDR3 residues: CASSELGNQPQHF. The CDR3 nucleotides are TGTGCCAGCAGTGAGTTAGGCAATCAGCCCCAGCATTTT.

V usage is TRBV7-2 and J usage is TRBJ2-1; D gene ambiguous. Germline V gives CDR1 SGHTA, CDR2 FQGNSA. The V end was cut by 5 bases, the J end by 4 bases, with 9 bases between. The CDR3 has 13 residues. The CDR3 sequence is CASSQTVYNEQFF. CDR3 in DNA: TGTGCCAGCAGCCAAACAGTTTACAATGAGCAGTTCTTC.

V usage is TRBV28 and J usage is TRBJ2-3; maybe TRBD2 (6 bases). V was cut by 6 bases and J by 0 bases, with 19 bases left in between. This CDR3 region has 17 residues. Germline CDR1 MDHEN, CDR2 SYDVKM. The CDR3 nucleotides are TGTGCCAGCAGGGGCACAGATAAAGCGGGTAGCACAGATACGCAGTATTTT. Its protein product is CASRGTDKAGSTDTQYF.

The gene calls are TRBV9 and TRBJ2-1; D call uncertain. Deletions cut 0 bases from V and 2 bases from J, with 9 bases between. This CDR3 is 15 amino acids long. The V gene's germline CDR1 is SGDLS and CDR2 YYNGEE. The CDR3 sequence is CASSVDSFTYNEQFF. The CDR3 nucleotides are TGTGCCAGCAGCGTAGACAGCTTCACCTACAATGAGCAGTTCTTC.

This clone occurred once. The V call is TRBV5-4, the J call TRBJ2-5, with D uncertain. Germline CDR1 reads SGHNT; CDR2 reads YYREEE (reference sequence). The CDR3 loop spans 13 amino acids. Trimming pared 3 bases from V and 0 bases from J, leaving 6 bases between. The CDR3 protein is CASSSDYQETQYF. CDR3 in DNA: TGTGCCAGCAGCTCAGATTACCAAGAGACCCAGTACTTC.

This chain joins TRBV4-3 and TRBJ2-7; tentative D call: TRBD2 (5 bases). The length of the CDR3 is 13 residues. Trimming pared 2 bases from V and 6 bases from J, leaving 11 bases between. CDR1 and CDR2 (germline): LGHNA, YSLEER. CDR3 loop: CASSQRRGIEQYF. CDR3 nucleotides: TGCGCCAGCAGCCAAAGACGAGGGATCGAGCAGTACTTC.

The chain has TRBV30 and TRBJ2-7, with 7 nucleotides matching TRBD2. Trimming at V came to 3 bases and at J to 5 bases, leaving 7 bases not matched to a gene. Germline V lookup: CDR1 GTSNPN, CDR2 SVGIG (reference sequence). CDR3 size: 13 residues. Here the CDR3 DNA reads TGTGCCTGGAGCGGGGTGGGGGGGGACGAGCAGTACTTC. Its translation: CAWSGVGGDEQYF. The whole variable domain, filled in from reference TRBV30 and TRBJ2-7, reads SQTIHQWPATLVQPVGSPLSLECTVEGTSNPNLYWYRQAAGRGLQLLFYSVGIGQISSEVPQNLSASRPQDRQFILSSKKLLLSDSGFYLCAWSGVGGDEQYFGPGTRLTVT.